A selection of T cell receptor beta chains follows, all from one sample in a study of PD-L1 blockade in urothelial cancer. Sequencing used immunoSEQ multiplex PCR; TCRdb keeps in-frame clones, though not all of them. The table has approximately 70,000 clones, around 84% seen once. The sample in question was PBMCs, obtained around atezolizumab (anti-PD-L1) treatment. Every receptor here comes from a woman between 65 and 79 years old with urothelial cancer. Both conserved end residues are part of each CDR3. The D gene is left open where the match is weak. Not every row has a clone size; where given, it reads once, few, many or a size class.

D gene	clone size	V gene	J gene	CDR3 DNA	CDR3 protein
TRBD2	NA	TRBV4-1	TRBJ2-1	TGCGCCAGCAGCCCAACGACTAGCGGGTTGATCAGCGAGCAGTTCTTC	CASSPTTSGLISEQFF
NA	once	TRBV30	TRBJ1-5	TGTGCCTGGAGTACAAGGGGTCTGGATCAGCCCCAGCATTTT	CAWSTRGLDQPQHF
TRBD1	NA	TRBV11-2	TRBJ1-2	TGTGCCAGCAGCCCTTGGGGCGGACAGGGGGCCTTAGGGTATGGCTACACCTTC	CASSPWGGQGALGYGYTF
NA	NA	TRBV6-6	TRBJ1-6	TGTGCCAGCAGTTACTTCGGGGGATCTAATTCACCCCTCCACTTT	CASSYFGGSNSPLHF
NA	NA	TRBV27	TRBJ2-7	TGTGCCAGCAGTTTACAGGGGACCATCTCCTACGAGCAGTACTTC	CASSLQGTISYEQYF
NA	NA	TRBV6-1	TRBJ1-1	TGTGCCAGCAGACAACAGGGGAACACTGAAGCTTTCTTT	CASRQQGNTEAFF
TRBD1	NA	TRBV5-1	TRBJ2-3	TGCGCCAGCAGCGCACAGGGGGATACGCAGTATTTT	CASSAQGDTQYF
TRBD1	NA	TRBV9	TRBJ2-7	TGTGCCAGCAGCCCCTGGGACAGGAGCTCCTACGAGCAGTACTTC	CASSPWDRSSYEQYF
NA	NA	TRBV9	TRBJ2-5	TGTGCCAGCAGTGAGAGCGGGCACCTTCCCCAAGAGACCCAGTACTTC	CASSESGHLPQETQYF
TRBD2	NA	TRBV11-3	TRBJ2-3	TGTGCCAGCAGCTTAACCAGCCTAGCGGGATCTTCAGATACGCAGTATTTT	CASSLTSLAGSSDTQYF
NA	NA	TRBV11-2	TRBJ1-1	TGTGCCAGCAGCTCTCAAGGGGCTAGCACTGAAGCTTTCTTT	CASSSQGASTEAFF
NA	NA	TRBV7-3	TRBJ2-2	TGTGCCAGCAGACCTAGGTTGGCGACCGGGGAGCTGTTTTTT	CASRPRLATGELFF
TRBD1	NA	TRBV30	TRBJ1-3	TGTGCCTGGAGTGTTGAGACAGGGGGAAACACCATATATTTT	CAWSVETGGNTIYF
NA	NA	TRBV19	TRBJ2-7	TGTGCCAGTAGTATACAACAGTCCTACGAGCAGTACTTC	CASSIQQSYEQYF
NA	NA	TRBV2	TRBJ2-5	TGTGCCAGCAGTGAAATCCCCACTGAGACCCAGTACTTC	CASSEIPTETQYF
NA	NA	TRBV15	TRBJ1-1	TGTGCCACCAGAGCGAGGGAGAACACTGAAGCTTTCTTT	CATRARENTEAFF
TRBD1	NA	TRBV30	TRBJ1-4	TGTGCCTGGAGTTACTACAGGGGATCCCCAACTAATGAAAAACTGTTTTTT	CAWSYYRGSPTNEKLFF